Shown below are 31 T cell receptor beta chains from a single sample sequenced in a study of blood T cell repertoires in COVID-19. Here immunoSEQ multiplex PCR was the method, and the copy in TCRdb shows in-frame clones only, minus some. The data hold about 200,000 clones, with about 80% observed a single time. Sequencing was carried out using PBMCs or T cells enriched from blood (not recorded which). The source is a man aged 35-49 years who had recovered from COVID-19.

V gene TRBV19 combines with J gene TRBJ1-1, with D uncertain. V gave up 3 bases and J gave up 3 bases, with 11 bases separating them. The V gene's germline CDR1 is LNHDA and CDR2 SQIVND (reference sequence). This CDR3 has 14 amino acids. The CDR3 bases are TGTGCCAGTAGTATGCACAGAACAGACACTGAAGCTTTCTTT. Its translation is CASSMHRTDTEAFF.

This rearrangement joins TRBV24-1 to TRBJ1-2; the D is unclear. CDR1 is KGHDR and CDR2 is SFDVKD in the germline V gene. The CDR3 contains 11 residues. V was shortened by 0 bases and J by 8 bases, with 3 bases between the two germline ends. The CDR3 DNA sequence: TGTGCCACCAGTGATTTGGAGGGCTACACCTTC. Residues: CATSDLEGYTF.

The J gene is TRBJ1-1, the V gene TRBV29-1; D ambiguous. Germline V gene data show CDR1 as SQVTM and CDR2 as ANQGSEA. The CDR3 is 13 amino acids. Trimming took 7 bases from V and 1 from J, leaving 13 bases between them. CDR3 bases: TGCAGCGGATACGGTGGGCAGAACACTGAAGCTTTCTTT. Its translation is CSGYGGQNTEAFF.

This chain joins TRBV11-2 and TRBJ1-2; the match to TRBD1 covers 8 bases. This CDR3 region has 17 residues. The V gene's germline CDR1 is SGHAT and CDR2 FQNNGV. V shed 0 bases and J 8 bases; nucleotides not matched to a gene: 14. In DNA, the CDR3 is TGTGCCAGCAGCTTAGATCTAACCCAGGGGGCGTTTGGCGGCTACACCTTC. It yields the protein CASSLDLTQGAFGGYTF.

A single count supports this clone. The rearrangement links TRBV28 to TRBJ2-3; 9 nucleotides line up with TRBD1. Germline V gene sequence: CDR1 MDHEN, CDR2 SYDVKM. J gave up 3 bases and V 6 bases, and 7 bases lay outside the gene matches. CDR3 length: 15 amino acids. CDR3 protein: CASSPSGQGTDTQYF. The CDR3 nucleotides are TGTGCCAGCAGCCCCTCGGGACAGGGAACAGATACGCAGTATTTT.

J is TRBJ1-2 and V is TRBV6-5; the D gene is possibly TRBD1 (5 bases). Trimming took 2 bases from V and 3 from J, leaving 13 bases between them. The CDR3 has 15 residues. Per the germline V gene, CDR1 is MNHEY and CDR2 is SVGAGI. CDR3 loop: CASSYAGLGDYGYTF. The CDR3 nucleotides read TGTGCCAGCAGTTACGCAGGGCTAGGAGACTATGGCTACACCTTC.

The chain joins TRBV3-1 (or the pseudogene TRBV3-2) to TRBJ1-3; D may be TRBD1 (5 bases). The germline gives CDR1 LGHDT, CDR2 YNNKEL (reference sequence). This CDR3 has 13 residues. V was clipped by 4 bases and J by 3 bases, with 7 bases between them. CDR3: CASSPGNGNTIYF. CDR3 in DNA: TGTGCCAGCAGCCCAGGGAATGGAAACACCATATATTTT.

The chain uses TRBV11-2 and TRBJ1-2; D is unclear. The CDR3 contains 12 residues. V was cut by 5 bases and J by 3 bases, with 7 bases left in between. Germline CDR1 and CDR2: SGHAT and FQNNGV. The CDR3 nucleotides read TGTGCCAGCAGCCCTCGGTACTATGGCTACACCTTC. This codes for CASSPRYYGYTF.

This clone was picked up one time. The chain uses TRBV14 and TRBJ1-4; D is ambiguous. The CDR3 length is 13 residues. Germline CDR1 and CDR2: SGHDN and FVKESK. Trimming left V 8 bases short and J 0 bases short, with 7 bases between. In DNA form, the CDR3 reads TGTGCCAGCGGGAGGACAACTAATGAAAAACTGTTTTTT. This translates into CASGRTTNEKLFF.

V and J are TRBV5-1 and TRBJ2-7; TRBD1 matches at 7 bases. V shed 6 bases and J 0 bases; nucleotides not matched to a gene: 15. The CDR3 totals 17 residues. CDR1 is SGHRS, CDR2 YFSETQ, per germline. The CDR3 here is CASTLTTGTFFSYEQYF. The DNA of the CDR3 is TGCGCCAGCACACTGACGACAGGGACGTTCTTCTCCTACGAGCAGTACTTC.

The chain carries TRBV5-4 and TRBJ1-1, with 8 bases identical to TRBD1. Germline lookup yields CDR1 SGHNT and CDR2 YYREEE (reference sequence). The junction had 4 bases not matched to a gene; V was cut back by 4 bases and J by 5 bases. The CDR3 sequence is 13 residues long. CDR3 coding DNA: TGTGCCAGCAGCCTTACAGGGGGGACTGAAGCTTTCTTT. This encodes CASSLTGGTEAFF.

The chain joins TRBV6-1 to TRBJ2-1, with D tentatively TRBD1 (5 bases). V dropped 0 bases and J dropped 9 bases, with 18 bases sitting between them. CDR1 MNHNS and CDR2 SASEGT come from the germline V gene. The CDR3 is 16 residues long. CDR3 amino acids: CASSEALRLGPTEQFF. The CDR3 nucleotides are TGTGCCAGCAGTGAAGCGCTTCGTCTGGGGCCGACTGAGCAGTTCTTC.

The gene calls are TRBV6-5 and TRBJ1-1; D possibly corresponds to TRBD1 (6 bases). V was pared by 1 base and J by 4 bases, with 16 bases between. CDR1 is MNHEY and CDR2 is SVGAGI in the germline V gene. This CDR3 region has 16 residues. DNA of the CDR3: TGTGCCAGCAGTTACTTGCCGGGGGCGGGAGGCACTGAAGCTTTCTTT. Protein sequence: CASSYLPGAGGTEAFF.

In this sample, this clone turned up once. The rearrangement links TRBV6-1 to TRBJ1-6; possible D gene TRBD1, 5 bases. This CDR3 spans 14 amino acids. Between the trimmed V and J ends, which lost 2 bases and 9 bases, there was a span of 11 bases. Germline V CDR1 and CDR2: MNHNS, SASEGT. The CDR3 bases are TGTGCCAGCAGTGAACTCAGGGCTAGTTCACCCCTCCACTTT. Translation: CASSELRASSPLHF.

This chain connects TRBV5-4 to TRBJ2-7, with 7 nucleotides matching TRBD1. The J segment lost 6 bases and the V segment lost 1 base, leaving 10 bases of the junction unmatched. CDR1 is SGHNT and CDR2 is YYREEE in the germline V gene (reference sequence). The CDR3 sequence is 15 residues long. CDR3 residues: CASSLPDRNVVEQYF. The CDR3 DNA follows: TGTGCCAGCAGCTTGCCGGACAGGAATGTGGTCGAGCAGTACTTC. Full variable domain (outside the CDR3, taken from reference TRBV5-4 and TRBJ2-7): ETGVTQSPTHLIKTRGQQVTLRCSSQSGHNTVSWYQQALGQGPQFIFQYYREEENGRGNFPPRFSGLQFPNYSSELNVNALELDDSALYLCASSLPDRNVVEQYFGPGTRLTVT.

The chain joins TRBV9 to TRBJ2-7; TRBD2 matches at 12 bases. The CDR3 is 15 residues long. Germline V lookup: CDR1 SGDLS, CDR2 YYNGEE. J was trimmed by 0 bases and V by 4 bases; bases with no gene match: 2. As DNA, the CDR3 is TGTGCCAGCAGCCTAGCGGGGGGGAGCTCCTACGAGCAGTACTTC. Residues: CASSLAGGSSYEQYF.

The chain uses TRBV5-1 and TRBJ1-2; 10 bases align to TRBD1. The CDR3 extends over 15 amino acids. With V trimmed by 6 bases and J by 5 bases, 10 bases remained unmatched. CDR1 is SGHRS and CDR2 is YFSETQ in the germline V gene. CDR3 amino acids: CASTKTPGQGYGYTF. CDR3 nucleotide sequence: TGCGCCAGCACCAAAACCCCGGGACAGGGGTATGGCTACACCTTC.

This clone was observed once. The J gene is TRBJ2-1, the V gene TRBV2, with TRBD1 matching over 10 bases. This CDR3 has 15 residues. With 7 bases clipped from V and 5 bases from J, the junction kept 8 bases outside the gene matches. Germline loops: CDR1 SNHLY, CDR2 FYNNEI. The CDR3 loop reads CASISRDRGNNEQFF. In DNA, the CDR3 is TGTGCCAGCATTTCCCGGGACAGGGGAAACAATGAGCAGTTCTTC.

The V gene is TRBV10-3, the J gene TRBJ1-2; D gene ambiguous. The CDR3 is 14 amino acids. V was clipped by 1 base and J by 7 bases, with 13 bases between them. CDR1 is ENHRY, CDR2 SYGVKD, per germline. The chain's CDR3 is CAISEFAGGRGYTF. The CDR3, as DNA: TGTGCCATCAGTGAGTTCGCGGGTGGTCGTGGCTACACCTTC.

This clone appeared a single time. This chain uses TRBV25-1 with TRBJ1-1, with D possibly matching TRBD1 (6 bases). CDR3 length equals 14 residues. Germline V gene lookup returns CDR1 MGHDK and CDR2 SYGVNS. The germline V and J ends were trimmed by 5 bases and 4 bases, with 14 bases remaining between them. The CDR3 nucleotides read TGTGCCAGCAGTCTTGCAGGGGCGGGCACTGAAGCTTTCTTT. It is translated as CASSLAGAGTEAFF.

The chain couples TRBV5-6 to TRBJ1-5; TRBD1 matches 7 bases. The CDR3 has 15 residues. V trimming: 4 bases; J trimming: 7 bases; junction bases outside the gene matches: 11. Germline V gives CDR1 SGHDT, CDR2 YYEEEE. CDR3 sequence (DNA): TGTGCCAGCAGCGGACGGAGGTCAGGGGGACAGCCCCAGCATTTT. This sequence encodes CASSGRRSGGQPQHF. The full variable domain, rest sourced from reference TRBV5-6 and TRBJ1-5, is DAGVTQSPTHLIKTRGQQVTLRCSPKSGHDTVSWYQQALGQGPQFIFQYYEEEERQRGNFPDRFSGHQFPNYSSELNVNALLLGDSALYLCASSGRRSGGQPQHFGDGTRLSIL.

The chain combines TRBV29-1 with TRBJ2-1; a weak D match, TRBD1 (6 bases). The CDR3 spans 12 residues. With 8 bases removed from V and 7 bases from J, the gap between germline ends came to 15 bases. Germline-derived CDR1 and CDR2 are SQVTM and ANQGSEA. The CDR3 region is CSTLNQGNEQFF. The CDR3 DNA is TGCAGCACCCTCAACCAGGGGAATGAGCAGTTCTTC.

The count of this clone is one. CDR3 protein: CATSRDGRAGDTQYF. CDR3 DNA sequence: TGTGCCACCAGCAGAGATGGGCGGGCCGGGGATACGCAGTATTTT. V is TRBV15 and J is TRBJ2-3, with D possibly being TRBD2 (5 bases). Germline CDR1 LNHNV, CDR2 YYDKDF (reference sequence). The V end lost 0 bases, the J end lost 6 bases, and 13 bases lay between the germline ends. The length of the CDR3 is 15 residues.

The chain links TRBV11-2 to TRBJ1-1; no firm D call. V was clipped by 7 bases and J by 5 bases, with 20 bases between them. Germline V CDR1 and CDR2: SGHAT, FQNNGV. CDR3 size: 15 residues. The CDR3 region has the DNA TGTGCCAGCACCCTAGCTGTTGTGGTTCGTACTGAAGCTTTCTTT. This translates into CASTLAVVVRTEAFF.

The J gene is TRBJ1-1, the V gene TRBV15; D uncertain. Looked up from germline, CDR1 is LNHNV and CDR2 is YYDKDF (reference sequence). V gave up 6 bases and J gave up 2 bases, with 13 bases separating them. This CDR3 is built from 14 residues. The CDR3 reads CATSLGVGNTEAFF. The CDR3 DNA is TGTGCCACCAGTCTCGGGGTCGGTAACACTGAAGCTTTCTTT.

The CDR3 coding sequence is TGTGCCAGCAGTTACACACAGGGGCCCGTTTCACCCCTCCACTTT. The encoded protein is CASSYTQGPVSPLHF. The gene calls are TRBV6-2 or TRBV6-3 and TRBJ1-6, with 7 bases aligning to TRBD1. The CDR3 is made up of 15 amino acids. CDR1 and CDR2 (germline): MNHEY, SVGEGT. V lost 2 bases, J lost 9 bases, and 7 bases stayed unmatched.

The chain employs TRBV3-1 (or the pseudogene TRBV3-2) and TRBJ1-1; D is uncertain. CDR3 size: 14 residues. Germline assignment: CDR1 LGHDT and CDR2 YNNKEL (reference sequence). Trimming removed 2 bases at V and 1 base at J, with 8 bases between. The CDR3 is CASSQKGGNTEAFF. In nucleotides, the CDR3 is TGTGCCAGCAGCCAAAAAGGAGGGAACACTGAAGCTTTCTTT.

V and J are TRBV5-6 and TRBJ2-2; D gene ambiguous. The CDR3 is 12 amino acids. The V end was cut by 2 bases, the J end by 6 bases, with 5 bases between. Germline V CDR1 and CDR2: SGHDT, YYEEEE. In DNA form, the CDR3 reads TGTGCCAGCAGCTTTATTCCCGGGGAGCTGTTTTTT. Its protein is CASSFIPGELFF.

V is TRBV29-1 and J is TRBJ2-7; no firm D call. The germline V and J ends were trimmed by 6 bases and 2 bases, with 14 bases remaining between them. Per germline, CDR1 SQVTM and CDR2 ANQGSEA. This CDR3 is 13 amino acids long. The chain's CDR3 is CSVVLDIAYEQYF. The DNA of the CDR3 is TGCAGCGTAGTTCTTGACATTGCCTACGAGCAGTACTTC.

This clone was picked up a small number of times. CDR3 loop: CASSSGTVNYGYTF. The CDR3 DNA reads as TGTGCCAGCAGCTCCGGGACTGTTAACTATGGCTACACCTTC. The chain has TRBV5-4 and TRBJ1-2; a possible D gene is TRBD1 (5 bases). The length of the CDR3 is 14 residues. Deletions cut 3 bases from V and 1 base from J, with 10 bases between. Germline V lookup: CDR1 SGHNT, CDR2 YYREEE (reference sequence).

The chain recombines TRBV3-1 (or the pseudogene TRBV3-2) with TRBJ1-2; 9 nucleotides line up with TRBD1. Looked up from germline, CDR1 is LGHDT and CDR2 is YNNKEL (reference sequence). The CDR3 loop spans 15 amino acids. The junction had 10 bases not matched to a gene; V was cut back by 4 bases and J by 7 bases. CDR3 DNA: TGTGCCAGCAGCCCCCGGACAGGGGATGGGAGTGGCTACACCTTC. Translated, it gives CASSPRTGDGSGYTF.